Each of the 10 T cell receptor beta chains below was sequenced from the same sample in a study of T cell responses to AZD1222 COVID-19 vaccine. Produced via immunoSEQ multiplex PCR; TCRdb's table is partial and in-frame only. The sample contains about 130,000 clones, 86% of which appear only once. Source: peripheral blood, taken on day 0 of AZD1222 vaccination. The receptors originated from an adult in good health.

The chain recombines TRBV28 with TRBJ2-5; TRBD1 matches at 9 bases. The germline CDR1 and CDR2 sequences are MDHEN and SYDVKM. V dropped 4 bases and J dropped 4; count of bases not matched to a gene: 7. The CDR3 is 15 amino acids. CDR3 amino acids: CASSSPGQGRETQYF. CDR3 DNA: TGTGCCAGCAGTTCACCGGGACAGGGAAGAGAGACCCAGTACTTC. Combining the CDR3 with reference TRBV28 and TRBJ2-5 gives the whole variable domain DVKVTQSSRYLVKRTGEKVFLECVQDMDHENMFWYRQDPGLGLRLIYFSYDVKMKEKGDIPEGYSVSREKKERFSLILESASTNQTSMYLCASSSPGQGRETQYFGPGTRLLVL.

V and J are TRBV6-2 or TRBV6-3 and TRBJ1-1; 8 positions agree with TRBD1. Germline CDR1 MNHEY, CDR2 SVGEGT. The CDR3 is 13 amino acids. After removal of 5 bases from V and 6 bases from J, the junction contained 5 bases not matched to a gene. CDR3 coding DNA: TGTGCCAGCAGTGGCACAGGGGGTGCTGAAGCTTTCTTT. It codes for CASSGTGGAEAFF.

On this clone itself: One end of the junction does not line up with germline, which may come from a read error. The chain recombines TRBV19 with TRBJ1-5; no clear D. CDR3 length equals 16 residues. Germline V gene sequence: CDR1 LNHDA, CDR2 SQIVND (reference sequence). The CDR3 nucleotides read TGTGCAAGTAGTCCAGACCGTTACGATAGCAATCAGCCCCAGCATTTT. It codes for CASSPDRYDSNQPQHF.

The chain has TRBV6-5 and TRBJ1-2; D uncertain. Per the germline V gene, CDR1 is MNHEY and CDR2 is SVGAGI. V was pared by 0 bases and J by 2 bases, with 10 bases between. This CDR3 has 15 residues. In DNA, the CDR3 is TGTGCCAGCAGTTACTCGATGTCAGTAAACTATGGCTACACCTTC. Translation gives CASSYSMSVNYGYTF.

This clone was observed once. This chain links TRBV5-1 with TRBJ2-1; possibly TRBD2 for D (7 bases). Trimming stripped 1 base from V and 8 bases from J, with 13 bases between. Looked up from germline, CDR1 is SGHRS and CDR2 is YFSETQ. CDR3 length equals 14 residues. Here the CDR3 DNA reads TGCGCCAGCAGCTTGCGGCGAGGGGGGGATGAGCAGTTCTTC. Translation: CASSLRRGGDEQFF.

The gene calls are TRBV29-1 and TRBJ2-5; the D is unclear. Germline V gene lookup returns CDR1 SQVTM and CDR2 ANQGSEA. The length of the CDR3 is 11 residues. Trimming took 4 bases from V and 7 from J, leaving 10 bases between them. CDR3 sequence reads: CSVVTPGTQYF. CDR3 sequence (DNA): TGCAGCGTTGTGACTCCGGGGACCCAGTACTTC.

The chain is built from TRBV24-1 and TRBJ2-5, with no clear D. The germline gives CDR1 KGHDR, CDR2 SFDVKD. V lost 5 bases and J 4 bases, leaving 10 bases between the germline ends. This CDR3 contains 13 residues. The CDR3 protein is CATSGGGRETQYF. CDR3 in DNA: TGTGCCACCAGTGGGGGTGGAAGAGAGACCCAGTACTTC.

V gene TRBV3-1 (or the pseudogene TRBV3-2) combines with J gene TRBJ2-1; D could derive from TRBD1 or TRBD2 (5 bases each). V dropped 9 bases and J dropped 7 bases, with 22 bases sitting between them. The CDR3 has 15 residues. Germline values: CDR1 LGHDT, CDR2 YNNKEL (reference sequence). The CDR3 reads CASRGADLLGNEQFF. The CDR3 nucleotides read TGTGCCAGTAGGGGAGCGGACCTCCTTGGGAATGAGCAGTTCTTC.

The rearrangement uses TRBV5-3 and TRBJ1-2; D uncertain. TRBV5-3 is treated as an ORF (open reading frame) with a function not yet certain. This CDR3 spans 14 amino acids. Trimming stripped 3 bases from V and 7 bases from J, with 16 bases between. Here the CDR3 DNA reads TGTGCCAGAAGCTCCCCCAGAGGGAACGGTGGCTACACCTTC. It is translated as CARSSPRGNGGYTF.

The chain has TRBV5-4 and TRBJ2-7; D is unresolved. The CDR3 contains 14 residues. From germline, CDR1 is SGHNT and CDR2 YYREEE (reference sequence). V was cut by 6 bases and J by 4 bases, with 17 bases left in between. In DNA, the CDR3 is TGTGCCAGCACCGATTTCGGCGCGTCATACGAGCAGTACTTC. Translation: CASTDFGASYEQYF.